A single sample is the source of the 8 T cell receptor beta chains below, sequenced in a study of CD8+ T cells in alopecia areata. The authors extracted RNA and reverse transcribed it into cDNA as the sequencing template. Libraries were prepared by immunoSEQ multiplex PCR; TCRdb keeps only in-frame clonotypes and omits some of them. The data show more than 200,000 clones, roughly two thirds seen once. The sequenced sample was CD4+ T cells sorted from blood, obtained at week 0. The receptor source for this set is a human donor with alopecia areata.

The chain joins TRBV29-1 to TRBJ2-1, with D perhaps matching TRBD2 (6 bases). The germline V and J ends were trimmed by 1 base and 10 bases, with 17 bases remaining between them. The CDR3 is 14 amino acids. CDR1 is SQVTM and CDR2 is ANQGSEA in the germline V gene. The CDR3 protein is CSVEGGAGTREQFF. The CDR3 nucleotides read TGCAGCGTTGAAGGGGGAGCGGGTACGCGCGAGCAGTTCTTC.

Written as DNA, the CDR3 is TGTGCCAGCAGCCTCAGGGGGCCGCAGGAGACCCAGTACTTC. Translation gives CASSLRGPQETQYF. J is TRBJ2-5 and V is TRBV7-2, with 8 bases aligning to TRBD1. V trimming: 5 bases; J trimming: 5 bases; junction bases outside the gene matches: 7. Germline assignment: CDR1 SGHTA and CDR2 FQGNSA. The length of the CDR3 is 14 residues.

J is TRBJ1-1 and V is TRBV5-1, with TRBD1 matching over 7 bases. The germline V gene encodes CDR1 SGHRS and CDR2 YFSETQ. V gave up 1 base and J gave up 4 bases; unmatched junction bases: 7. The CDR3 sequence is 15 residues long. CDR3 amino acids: CASSLTAGGSTEAFF. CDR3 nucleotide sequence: TGCGCCAGCAGCTTGACGGCAGGGGGATCCACTGAAGCTTTCTTT. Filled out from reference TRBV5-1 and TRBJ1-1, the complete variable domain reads KAGVTQTPRYLIKTRGQQVTLSCSPISGHRSVSWYQQTPGQGLQFLFEYFSETQRNKGNFPGRFSGRQFSNSRSEMNVSTLELGDSALYLCASSLTAGGSTEAFFGQGTRLTVV.

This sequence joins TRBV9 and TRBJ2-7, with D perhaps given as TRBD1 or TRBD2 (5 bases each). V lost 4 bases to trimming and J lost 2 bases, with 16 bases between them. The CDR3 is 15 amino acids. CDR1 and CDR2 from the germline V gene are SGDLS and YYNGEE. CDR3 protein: CASSLGTENTYEQYF. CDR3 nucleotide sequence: TGTGCCAGCAGCCTCGGGACGGAGAATACCTACGAGCAGTACTTC.

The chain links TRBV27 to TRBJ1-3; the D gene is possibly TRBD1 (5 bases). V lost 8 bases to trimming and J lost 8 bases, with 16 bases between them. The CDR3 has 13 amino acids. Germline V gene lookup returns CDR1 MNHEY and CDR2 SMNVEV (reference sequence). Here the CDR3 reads CASSPPGLDTIYF. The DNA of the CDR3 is TGTGCCAGCTCCCCGCCAGGGTTGGACACCATATATTTT.

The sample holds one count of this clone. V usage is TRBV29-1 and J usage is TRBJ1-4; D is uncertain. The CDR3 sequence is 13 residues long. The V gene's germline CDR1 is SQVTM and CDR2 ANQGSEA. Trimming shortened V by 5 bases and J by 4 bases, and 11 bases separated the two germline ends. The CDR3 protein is CSVLRRVNEKLFF. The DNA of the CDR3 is TGCAGCGTTCTCCGCAGAGTTAATGAAAAACTGTTTTTT. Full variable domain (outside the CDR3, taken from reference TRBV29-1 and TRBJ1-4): SAVISQKPSRDICQRGTSLTIQCQVDSQVTMMFWYRQQPGQSLTLIATANQGSEATYESGFVIDKFPISRPNLTFSTLTVSNMSPEDSSIYLCSVLRRVNEKLFFGSGTQLSVL.

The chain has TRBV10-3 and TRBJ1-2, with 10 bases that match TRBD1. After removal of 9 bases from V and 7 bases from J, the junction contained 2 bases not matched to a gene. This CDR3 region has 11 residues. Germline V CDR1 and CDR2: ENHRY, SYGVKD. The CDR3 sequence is CAMTGGRGYTF. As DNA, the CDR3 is TGTGCCATGACAGGGGGCCGTGGCTACACCTTC.

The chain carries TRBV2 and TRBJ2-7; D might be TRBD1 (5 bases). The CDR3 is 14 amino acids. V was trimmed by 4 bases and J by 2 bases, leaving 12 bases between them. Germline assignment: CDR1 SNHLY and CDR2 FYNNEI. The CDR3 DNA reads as TGTGCCAGCAGTGTTTTTGGGGCAGCCTACGAGCAGTACTTC. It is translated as CASSVFGAAYEQYF.